A single sample gave rise to the 11 T cell receptor beta chains below, sequenced in a study of blood T cell repertoires in COVID-19 (TCRdb year 2020). Library generation was performed with the immunoSEQ multiplex PCR assay. TCRdb mirrors the immuneACCESS table, restricted to in-frame sequences. Some clones are absent from its copies; in checked studies, under half trace to an unresolved V gene, and the reason for the others is unknown. Within this sample are roughly 50,000 clones, with around 81% of them counted one time only. Of the sample, about 5.4% is held by the ten largest clones. Material for sequencing was peripheral blood. These receptors were taken from a woman aged 60-75 years with acute or convalescent COVID-19.

The chain recombines TRBV18 with TRBJ1-4; D remains ambiguous. This CDR3 contains 14 residues. V was trimmed by 9 bases and J by 0 bases, leaving 11 bases between them. The germline gives CDR1 KGHSH, CDR2 LQKENI. CDR3 sequence (DNA): TGTGCCAGTACGGGGTCTGCAACTAATGAAAAACTGTTTTTT. Translation: CASTGSATNEKLFF.

This chain links TRBV6-6 with TRBJ2-2, with TRBD1 identical over 8 bases. CDR3 length: 17 residues. With V trimmed by 6 bases and J by 0 bases, 9 bases remained unmatched. CDR1 and CDR2 (germline): MNHNY, SVGAGI (reference sequence). The chain's CDR3 is CASSRTGTGANTGELFF. The CDR3 coding sequence is TGTGCCAGCAGCCGAACCGGGACAGGCGCGAACACCGGGGAGCTGTTTTTT.

This clone was recorded a few times. The V call is TRBV7-3, the J call TRBJ1-6; 8 bases line up with TRBD1. The V gene's germline CDR1 is SGHTA and CDR2 FQGTGA. The CDR3 spans 14 residues. V lost 5 bases, J lost 7 bases, and 4 bases stayed unmatched. The CDR3 here is CASSRQGTNSPLHF. The CDR3 region has the DNA TGTGCCAGCAGCAGACAGGGGACAAATTCACCCCTCCACTTT.

V usage is TRBV5-1 and J usage is TRBJ1-1; 7 bases align to TRBD1. The J segment lost 2 bases and the V segment lost 3 bases, leaving 7 bases of the junction unmatched. The CDR3 extends over 15 amino acids. Per germline, CDR1 SGHRS and CDR2 YFSETQ. CDR3 residues: CASSSQGTVNTEAFF. In DNA form, the CDR3 reads TGCGCCAGCAGCTCGCAAGGGACAGTCAACACTGAAGCTTTCTTT.

J is TRBJ2-7 and V is TRBV5-4, with TRBD1 matching over 9 bases. The CDR3 has 16 amino acids. With 0 bases clipped from V and 1 base from J, the junction kept 5 bases outside the gene matches. CDR1 and CDR2 (germline): SGHNT, YYREEE (reference sequence). CDR3 nucleotide sequence: TGTGCCAGCAGCTTGGGGGGGACAGGGCAATCCTACGAGCAGTACTTC. Translated: CASSLGGTGQSYEQYF. Full variable domain (rest looked up from reference TRBV5-4 and TRBJ2-7): ETGVTQSPTHLIKTRGQQVTLRCSSQSGHNTVSWYQQALGQGPQFIFQYYREEENGRGNFPPRFSGLQFPNYSSELNVNALELDDSALYLCASSLGGTGQSYEQYFGPGTRLTVT.

The J gene is TRBJ2-4, the V gene TRBV5-6; no firm D call. Germline values: CDR1 SGHDT, CDR2 YYEEEE. The CDR3 contains 12 residues. Trimming stripped 4 bases from V and 5 bases from J, with 7 bases between. The CDR3 region is CASSSAENIQYF. CDR3 bases: TGTGCCAGCAGCAGCGCCGAAAACATTCAGTACTTC.

This rearrangement joins TRBV20-1 to TRBJ2-7; D is perhaps TRBD2 (5 bases). With 3 bases removed from V and 10 bases from J, the gap between germline ends came to 19 bases. This CDR3 is built from 13 residues. Germline loops: CDR1 DFQATT, CDR2 SNEGSKA (reference sequence). CDR3 protein: CSASLAPPSDQYF. CDR3 bases: TGCAGTGCTAGTTTAGCGCCCCCGAGCGACCAGTACTTC.

This clone was seen more than once but under ten times. The chain links TRBV6-6 to TRBJ1-5; TRBD1 is a possible D gene (5 bases). Germline V gene sequence: CDR1 MNHNY, CDR2 SVGAGI (reference sequence). Trimming took off 8 bases at V and 0 bases at J, with 14 bases between the two ends. This CDR3 spans 15 amino acids. The CDR3 spells CASVDSLPSNQPQHF. The CDR3 coding sequence is TGTGCCAGCGTCGACAGTCTCCCTAGCAATCAGCCCCAGCATTTT.

This clone was seen only once. This chain joins TRBV13 and TRBJ2-7; 7 bases are shared with TRBD2. Germline V gene lookup returns CDR1 PRHDT and CDR2 FYEKMQ (reference sequence). CDR3 length: 13 residues. J gave up 0 bases and V 11 bases, and 7 bases lay outside the gene matches. The CDR3 DNA sequence: TGTGCCTCAAAGGGAGGGAGCTCCTACGAGCAGTACTTC. The encoded protein is CASKGGSSYEQYF.

This clone appeared a few times. The chain has TRBV27 and TRBJ2-1; 7 nucleotides line up with TRBD1. V shed 5 bases and J 5 bases; nucleotides not matched to a gene: 12. The CDR3 covers 16 residues. The V gene's germline CDR1 is MNHEY and CDR2 SMNVEV (reference sequence). The CDR3 protein is CASSIRQGITDNEQFF. The DNA of the CDR3 is TGTGCCAGCAGTATACGACAGGGAATAACTGACAATGAGCAGTTCTTC.

The rearrangement joins TRBV10-3 to TRBJ2-7, with D perhaps TRBD1 (5 bases). This CDR3 is built from 13 residues. Between the trimmed V and J ends, which lost 2 bases and 3 bases, there was a span of 8 bases. CDR1 is ENHRY, CDR2 SYGVKD, per germline. The CDR3 loop reads CAISELGDYEQYF. The CDR3 coding sequence is TGTGCCATCAGTGAGCTAGGGGACTACGAGCAGTACTTC.